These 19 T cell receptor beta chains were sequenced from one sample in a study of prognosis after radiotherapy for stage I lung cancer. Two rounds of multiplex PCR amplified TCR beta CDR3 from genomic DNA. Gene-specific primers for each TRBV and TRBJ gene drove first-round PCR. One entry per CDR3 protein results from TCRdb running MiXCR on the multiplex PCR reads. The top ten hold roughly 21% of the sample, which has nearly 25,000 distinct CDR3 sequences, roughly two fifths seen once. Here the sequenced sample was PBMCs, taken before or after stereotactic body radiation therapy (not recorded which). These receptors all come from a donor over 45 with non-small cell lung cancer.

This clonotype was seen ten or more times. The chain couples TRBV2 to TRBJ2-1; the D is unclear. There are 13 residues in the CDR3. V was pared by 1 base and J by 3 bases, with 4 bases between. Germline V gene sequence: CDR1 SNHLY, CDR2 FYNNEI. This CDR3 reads CASSEVIYNEQFF. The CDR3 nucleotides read TGTGCCAGCAGTGAAGTCATCTACAATGAGCAGTTCTTC. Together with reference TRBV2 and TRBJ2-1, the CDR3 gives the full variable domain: EPEVTQTPSHQVTQMGQEVILRCVPISNHLYFYWYRQILGQKVEFLVSFYNNEISEKSEIFDDQFSVERPDGSNFTLKIRSTKLEDSAMYFCASSEVIYNEQFFGPGTRLTVL.

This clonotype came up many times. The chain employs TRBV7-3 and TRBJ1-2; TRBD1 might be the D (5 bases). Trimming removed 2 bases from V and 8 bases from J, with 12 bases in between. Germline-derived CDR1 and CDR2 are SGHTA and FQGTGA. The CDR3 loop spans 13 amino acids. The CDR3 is CASSLGGIEGYTF. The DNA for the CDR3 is TGTGCCAGCAGCTTAGGGGGGATAGAAGGCTACACCTTC.

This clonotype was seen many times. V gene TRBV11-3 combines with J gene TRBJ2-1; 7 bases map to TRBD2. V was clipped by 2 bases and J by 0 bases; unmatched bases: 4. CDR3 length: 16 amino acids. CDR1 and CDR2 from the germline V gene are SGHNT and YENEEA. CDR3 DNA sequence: TGTGCCAGCAGCTTATCTTGGACTAGCTCCTACAATGAGCAGTTCTTC. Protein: CASSLSWTSSYNEQFF.

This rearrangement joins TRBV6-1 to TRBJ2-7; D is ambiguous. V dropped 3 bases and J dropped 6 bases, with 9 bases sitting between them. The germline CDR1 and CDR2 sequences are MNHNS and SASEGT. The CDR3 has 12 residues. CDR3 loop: CASSENNPEQYF. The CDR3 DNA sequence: TGTGCCAGCAGTGAGAATAACCCCGAGCAGTACTTC.

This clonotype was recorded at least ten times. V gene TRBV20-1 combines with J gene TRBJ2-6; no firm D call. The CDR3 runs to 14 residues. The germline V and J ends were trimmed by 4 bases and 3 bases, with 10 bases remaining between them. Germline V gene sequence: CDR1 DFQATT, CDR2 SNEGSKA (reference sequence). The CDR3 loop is CSATPLGGANVLTF. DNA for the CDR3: TGCAGTGCTACTCCCCTGGGTGGGGCCAACGTCCTGACTTTC.

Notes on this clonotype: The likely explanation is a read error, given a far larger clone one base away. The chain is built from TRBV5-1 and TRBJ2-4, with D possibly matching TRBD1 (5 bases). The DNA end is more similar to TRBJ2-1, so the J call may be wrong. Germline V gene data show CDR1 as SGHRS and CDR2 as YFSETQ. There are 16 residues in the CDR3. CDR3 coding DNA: TGCGCCAGCAGCTTGAAACAGGTCACCCGGAGCAATGAGCAGTTCTTC. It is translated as CASSLKQVTRSNEQFF.

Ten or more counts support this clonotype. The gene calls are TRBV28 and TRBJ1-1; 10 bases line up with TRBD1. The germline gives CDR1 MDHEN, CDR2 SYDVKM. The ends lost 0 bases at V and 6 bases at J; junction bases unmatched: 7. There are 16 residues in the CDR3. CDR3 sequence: CASSLWLLTGGPEAFF. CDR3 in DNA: TGTGCCAGCAGTTTATGGCTCTTGACAGGGGGCCCTGAAGCTTTCTTT.

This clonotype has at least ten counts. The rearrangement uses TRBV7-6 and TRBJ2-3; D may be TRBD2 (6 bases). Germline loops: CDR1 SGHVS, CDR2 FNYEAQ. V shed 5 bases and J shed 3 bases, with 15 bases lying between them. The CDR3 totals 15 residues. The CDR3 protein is CASSPRRAGTDTQYF. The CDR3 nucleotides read TGTGCCAGCAGCCCACGGCGGGCGGGGACAGATACGCAGTATTTT. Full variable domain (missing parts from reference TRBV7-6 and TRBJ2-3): GAGVSQSPRYKVTKRGQDVALRCDPISGHVSLYWYRQALGQGPEFLTYFNYEAQQDKSGLPNDRFSAERPEGSISTLTIQRTEQRDSAMYRCASSPRRAGTDTQYFGPGTRLTVL.

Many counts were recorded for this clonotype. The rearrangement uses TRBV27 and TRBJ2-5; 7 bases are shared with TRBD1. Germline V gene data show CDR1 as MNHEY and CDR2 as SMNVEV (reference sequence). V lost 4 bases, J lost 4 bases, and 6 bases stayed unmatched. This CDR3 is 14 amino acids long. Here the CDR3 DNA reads TGTGCCAGCAGTTCGACAGGGTCCCCAGAGACCCAGTACTTC. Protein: CASSSTGSPETQYF.

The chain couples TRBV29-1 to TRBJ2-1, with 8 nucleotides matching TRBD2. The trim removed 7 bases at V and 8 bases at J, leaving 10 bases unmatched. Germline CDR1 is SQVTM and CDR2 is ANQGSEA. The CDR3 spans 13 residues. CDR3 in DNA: TGCAGCGCCATCGGGCTAGCGGGCGATGAGCAGTTCTTC. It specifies CSAIGLAGDEQFF.

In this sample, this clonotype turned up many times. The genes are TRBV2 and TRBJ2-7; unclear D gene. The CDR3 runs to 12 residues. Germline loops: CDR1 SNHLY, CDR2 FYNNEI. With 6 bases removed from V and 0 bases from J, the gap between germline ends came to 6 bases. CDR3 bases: TGTGCCAGCAGCGCCGTCTCCTACGAGCAGTACTTC. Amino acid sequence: CASSAVSYEQYF.

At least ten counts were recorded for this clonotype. CDR3 nucleotides: TGCAGCGCTAGGGGACCGCTGGGGGGGACCCAGTACTTC. Its translation: CSARGPLGGTQYF. The genes are TRBV29-1 and TRBJ2-5; D is perhaps TRBD2 (6 bases). This CDR3 comprises 13 residues. The V and J ends lost 7 bases and 7 bases respectively, with 19 bases between them. From germline, CDR1 is SQVTM and CDR2 ANQGSEA.

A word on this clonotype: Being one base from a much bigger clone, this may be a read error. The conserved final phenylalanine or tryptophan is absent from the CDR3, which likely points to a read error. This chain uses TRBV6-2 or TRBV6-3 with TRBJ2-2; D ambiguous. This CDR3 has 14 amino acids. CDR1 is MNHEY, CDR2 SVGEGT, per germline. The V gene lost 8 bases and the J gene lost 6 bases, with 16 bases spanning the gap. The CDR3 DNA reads TGTGCCAGCTTATGGCCCGAGTACTCCGGGGAGCTGTTTCTT. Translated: CASLWPEYSGELFL.

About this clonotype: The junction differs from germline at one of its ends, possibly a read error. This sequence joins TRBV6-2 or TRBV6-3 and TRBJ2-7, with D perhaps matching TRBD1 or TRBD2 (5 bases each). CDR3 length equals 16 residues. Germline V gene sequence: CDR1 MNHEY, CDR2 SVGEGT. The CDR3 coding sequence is TGTGCCAGCAGTTTTGTAGGGGCAGCGGACGACTACGATCAGTACTTC. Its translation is CASSFVGAADDYDQYF.

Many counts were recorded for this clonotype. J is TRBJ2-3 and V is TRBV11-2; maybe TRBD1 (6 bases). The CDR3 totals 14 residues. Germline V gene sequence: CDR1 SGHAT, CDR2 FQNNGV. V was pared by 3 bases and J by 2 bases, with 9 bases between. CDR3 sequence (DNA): TGTGCCAGCAGCTTGGGGACACTCACAGATACGCAGTATTTT. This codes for CASSLGTLTDTQYF.

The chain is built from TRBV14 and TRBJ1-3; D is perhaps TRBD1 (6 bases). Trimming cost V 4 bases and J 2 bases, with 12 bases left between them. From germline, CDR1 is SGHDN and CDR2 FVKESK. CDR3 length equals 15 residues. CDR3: CASSPGQKPGNTIYF. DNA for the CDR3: TGTGCCAGCAGCCCGGGACAAAAACCTGGAAACACCATATATTTT.

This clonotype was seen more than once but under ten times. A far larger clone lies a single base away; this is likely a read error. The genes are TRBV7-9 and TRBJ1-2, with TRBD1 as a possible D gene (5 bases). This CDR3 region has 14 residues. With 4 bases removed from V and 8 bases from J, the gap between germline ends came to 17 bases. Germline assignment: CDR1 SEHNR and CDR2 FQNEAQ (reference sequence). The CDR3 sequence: CASSYHQGQGGYTF. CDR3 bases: TGTGCCAGCAGCTATCATCAGGGTCAAGGGGGCTACACCTTC. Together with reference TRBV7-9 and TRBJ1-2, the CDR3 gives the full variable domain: DTGVSQNPRHKITKRGQNVTFRCDPISEHNRLYWYRQTLGQGPEFLTYFQNEAQLEKSRLLSDRFSAERPKGSFSTLEIQRTEQGDSAMYLCASSYHQGQGGYTFGSGTRLTVV.

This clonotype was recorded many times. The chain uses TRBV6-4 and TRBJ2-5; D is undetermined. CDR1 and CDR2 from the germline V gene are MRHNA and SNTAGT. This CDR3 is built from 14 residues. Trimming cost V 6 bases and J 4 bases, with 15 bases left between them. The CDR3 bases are TGTGCCAGCAGCACGGTGGGTTCTCGAGAGACCCAGTACTTC. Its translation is CASSTVGSRETQYF.

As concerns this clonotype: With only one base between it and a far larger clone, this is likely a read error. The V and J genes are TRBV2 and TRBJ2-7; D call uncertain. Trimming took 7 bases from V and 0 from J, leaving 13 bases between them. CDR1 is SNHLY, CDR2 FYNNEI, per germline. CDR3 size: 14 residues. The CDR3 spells CASILGVFSYEQYF. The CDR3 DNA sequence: TGTGCCAGCATCCTTGGCGTCTTCTCCTACGAGCAGTACTTC.